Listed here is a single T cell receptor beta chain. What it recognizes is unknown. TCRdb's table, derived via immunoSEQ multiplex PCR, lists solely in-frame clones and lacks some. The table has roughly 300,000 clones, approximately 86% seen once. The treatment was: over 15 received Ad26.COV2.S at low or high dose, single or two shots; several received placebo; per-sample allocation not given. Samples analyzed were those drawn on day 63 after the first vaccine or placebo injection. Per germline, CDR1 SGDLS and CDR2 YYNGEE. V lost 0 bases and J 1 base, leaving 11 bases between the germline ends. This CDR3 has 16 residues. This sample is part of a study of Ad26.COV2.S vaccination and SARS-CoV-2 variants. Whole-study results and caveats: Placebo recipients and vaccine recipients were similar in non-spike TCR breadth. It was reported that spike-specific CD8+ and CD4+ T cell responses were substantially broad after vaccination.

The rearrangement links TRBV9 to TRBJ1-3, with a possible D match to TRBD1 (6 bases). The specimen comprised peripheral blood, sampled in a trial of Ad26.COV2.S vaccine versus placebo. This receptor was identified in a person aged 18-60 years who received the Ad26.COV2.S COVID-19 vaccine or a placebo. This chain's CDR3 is CASSVEGGRSGNTIYF. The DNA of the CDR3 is TGTGCCAGCAGCGTAGAGGGGGGGCGATCTGGAAACACCATATATTTT.